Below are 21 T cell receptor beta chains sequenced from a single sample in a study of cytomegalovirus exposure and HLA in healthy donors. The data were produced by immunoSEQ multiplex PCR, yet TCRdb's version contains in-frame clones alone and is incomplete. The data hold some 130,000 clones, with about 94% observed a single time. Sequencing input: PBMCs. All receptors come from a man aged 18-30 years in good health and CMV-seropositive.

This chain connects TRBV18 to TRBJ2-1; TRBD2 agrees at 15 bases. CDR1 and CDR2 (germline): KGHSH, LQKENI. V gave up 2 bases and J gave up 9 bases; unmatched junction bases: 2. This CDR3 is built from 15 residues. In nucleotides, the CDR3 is TGTGCCAGCTCACCAGGGACTAGCGGGAGGTTTGAGCAGTTCTTC. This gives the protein CASSPGTSGRFEQFF.

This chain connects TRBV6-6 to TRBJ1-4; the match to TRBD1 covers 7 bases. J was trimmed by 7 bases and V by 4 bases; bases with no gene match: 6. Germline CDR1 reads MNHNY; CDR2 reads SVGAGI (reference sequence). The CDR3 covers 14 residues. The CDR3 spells CASSWTGEGEKLFF. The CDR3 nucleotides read TGTGCCAGCAGTTGGACAGGCGAAGGTGAAAAACTGTTTTTT.

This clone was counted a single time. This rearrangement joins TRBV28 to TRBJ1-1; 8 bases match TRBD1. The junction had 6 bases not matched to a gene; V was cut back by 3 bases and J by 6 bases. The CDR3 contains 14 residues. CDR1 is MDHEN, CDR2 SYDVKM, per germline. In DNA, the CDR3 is TGTGCCAGCAGTTTGTACAGGGGGATGGCTGAAGCTTTCTTT. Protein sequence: CASSLYRGMAEAFF.

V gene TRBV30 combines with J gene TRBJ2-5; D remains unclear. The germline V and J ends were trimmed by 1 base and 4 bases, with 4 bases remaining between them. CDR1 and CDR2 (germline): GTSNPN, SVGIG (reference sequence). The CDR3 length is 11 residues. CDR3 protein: CAWSARETQYF. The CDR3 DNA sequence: TGTGCCTGGAGTGCCCGAGAGACCCAGTACTTC.

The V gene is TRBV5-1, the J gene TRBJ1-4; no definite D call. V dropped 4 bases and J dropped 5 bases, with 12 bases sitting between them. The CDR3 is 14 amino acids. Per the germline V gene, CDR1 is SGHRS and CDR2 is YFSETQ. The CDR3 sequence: CASSLPGSNEKLFF. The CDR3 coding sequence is TGCGCCAGCAGCCTCCCGGGATCGAATGAAAAACTGTTTTTT.

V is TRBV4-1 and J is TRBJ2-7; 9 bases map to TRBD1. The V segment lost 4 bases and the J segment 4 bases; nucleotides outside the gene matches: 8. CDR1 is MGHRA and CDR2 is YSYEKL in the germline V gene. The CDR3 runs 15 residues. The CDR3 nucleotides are TGCGCCAGCAGCCTTTCTTCCGGGACAGGGTACGAGCAGTACTTC. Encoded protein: CASSLSSGTGYEQYF.

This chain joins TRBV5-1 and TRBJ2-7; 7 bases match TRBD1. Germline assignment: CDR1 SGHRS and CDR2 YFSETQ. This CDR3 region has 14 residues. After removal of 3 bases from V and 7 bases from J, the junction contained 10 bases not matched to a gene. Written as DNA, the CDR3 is TGCGCCAGCAGCTACACAGGGGTCCCTCCAGAGCAGTACTTC. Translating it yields CASSYTGVPPEQYF.

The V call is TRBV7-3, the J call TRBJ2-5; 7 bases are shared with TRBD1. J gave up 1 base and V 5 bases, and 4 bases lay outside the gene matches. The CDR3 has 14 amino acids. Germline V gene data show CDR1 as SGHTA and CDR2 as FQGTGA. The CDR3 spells CASSPTGLQETQYF. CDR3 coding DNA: TGTGCCAGCAGCCCGACAGGGCTCCAAGAGACCCAGTACTTC.

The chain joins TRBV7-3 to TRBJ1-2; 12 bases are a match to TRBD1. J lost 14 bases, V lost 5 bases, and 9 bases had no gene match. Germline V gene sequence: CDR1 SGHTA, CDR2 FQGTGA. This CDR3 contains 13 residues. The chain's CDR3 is CASSPDRDRGLTF. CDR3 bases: TGTGCCAGCAGCCCCGACCGGGACAGGGGGCTTACCTTC.

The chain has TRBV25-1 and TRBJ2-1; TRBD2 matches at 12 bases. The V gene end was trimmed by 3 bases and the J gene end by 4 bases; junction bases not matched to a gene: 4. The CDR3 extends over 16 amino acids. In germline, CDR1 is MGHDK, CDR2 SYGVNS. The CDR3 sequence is CASSDTSGRNYNEQFF. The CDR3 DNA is TGTGCCAGCAGTGACACTAGCGGGAGGAATTACAATGAGCAGTTCTTC.

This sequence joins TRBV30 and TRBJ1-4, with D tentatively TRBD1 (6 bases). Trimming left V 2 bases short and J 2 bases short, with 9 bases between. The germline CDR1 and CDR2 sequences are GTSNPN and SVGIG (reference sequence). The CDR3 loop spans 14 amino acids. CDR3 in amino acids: CAWSWGPTNEKLFF. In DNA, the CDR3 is TGTGCCTGGAGTTGGGGGCCCACTAATGAAAAACTGTTTTTT.

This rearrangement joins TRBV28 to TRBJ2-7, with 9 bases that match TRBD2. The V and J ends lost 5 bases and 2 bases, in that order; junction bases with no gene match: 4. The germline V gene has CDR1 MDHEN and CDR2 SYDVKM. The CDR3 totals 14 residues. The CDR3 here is CASSRRGRAYEQYF. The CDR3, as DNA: TGTGCCAGCAGTCGGCGCGGGAGGGCCTACGAGCAGTACTTC. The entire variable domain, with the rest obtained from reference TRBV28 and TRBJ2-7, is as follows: DVKVTQSSRYLVKRTGEKVFLECVQDMDHENMFWYRQDPGLGLRLIYFSYDVKMKEKGDIPEGYSVSREKKERFSLILESASTNQTSMYLCASSRRGRAYEQYFGPGTRLTVT.

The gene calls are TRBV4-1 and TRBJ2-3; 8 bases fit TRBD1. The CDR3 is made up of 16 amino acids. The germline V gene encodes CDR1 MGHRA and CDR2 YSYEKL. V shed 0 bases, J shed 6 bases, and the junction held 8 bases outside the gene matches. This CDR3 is CASSQEHGQGGDTQYF. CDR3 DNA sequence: TGCGCCAGCAGCCAAGAGCACGGACAGGGCGGGGATACGCAGTATTTT.

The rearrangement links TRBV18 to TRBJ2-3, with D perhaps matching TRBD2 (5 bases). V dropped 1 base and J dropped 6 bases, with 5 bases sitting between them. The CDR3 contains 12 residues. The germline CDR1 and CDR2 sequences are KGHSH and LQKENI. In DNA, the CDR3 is TGTGCCAGCTCACCACGAGGGGATACGCAGTATTTT. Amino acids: CASSPRGDTQYF.

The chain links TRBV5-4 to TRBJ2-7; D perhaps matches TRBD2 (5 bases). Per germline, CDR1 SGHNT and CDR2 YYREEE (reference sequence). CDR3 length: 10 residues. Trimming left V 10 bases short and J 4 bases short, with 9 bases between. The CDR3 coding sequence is TGTGCCTACGGAGGTTACGAGCAGTACTTC. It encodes CAYGGYEQYF.

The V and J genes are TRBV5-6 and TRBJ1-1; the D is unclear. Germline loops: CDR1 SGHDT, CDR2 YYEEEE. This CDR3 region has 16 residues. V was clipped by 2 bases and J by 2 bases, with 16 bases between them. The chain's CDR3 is CASSFSGSASNTEAFF. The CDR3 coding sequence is TGTGCCAGCAGCTTCTCGGGTTCGGCATCCAACACTGAAGCTTTCTTT.

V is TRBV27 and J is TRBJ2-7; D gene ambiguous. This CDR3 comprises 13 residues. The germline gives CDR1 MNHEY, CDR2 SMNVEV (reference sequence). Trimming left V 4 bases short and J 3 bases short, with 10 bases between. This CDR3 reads CASSSRLNYEQYF. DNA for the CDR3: TGTGCCAGCAGTTCCCGACTGAACTACGAGCAGTACTTC.

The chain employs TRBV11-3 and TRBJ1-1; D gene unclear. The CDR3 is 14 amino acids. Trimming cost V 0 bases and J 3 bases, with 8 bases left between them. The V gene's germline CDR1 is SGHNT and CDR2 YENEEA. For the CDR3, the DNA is TGTGCCAGCAGCTTAGAAGGGAGAGACACTGAAGCTTTCTTT. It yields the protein CASSLEGRDTEAFF.

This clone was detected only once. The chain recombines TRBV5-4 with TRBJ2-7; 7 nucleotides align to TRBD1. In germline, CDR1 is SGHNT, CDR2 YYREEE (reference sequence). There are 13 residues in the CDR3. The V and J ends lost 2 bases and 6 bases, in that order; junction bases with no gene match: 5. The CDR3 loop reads CASSFKGAPEQYF. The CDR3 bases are TGTGCCAGCAGCTTCAAGGGGGCCCCCGAGCAGTACTTC. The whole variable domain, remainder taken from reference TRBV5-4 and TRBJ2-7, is ETGVTQSPTHLIKTRGQQVTLRCSSQSGHNTVSWYQQALGQGPQFIFQYYREEENGRGNFPPRFSGLQFPNYSSELNVNALELDDSALYLCASSFKGAPEQYFGPGTRLTVT.

This CDR3 reads CASTLMGLASTDTQYF. The CDR3 DNA sequence: TGTGCCAGCACCTTGATGGGACTAGCTAGCACAGATACGCAGTATTTT. The chain has TRBV7-2 and TRBJ2-3; 9 bases map to TRBD2. V lost 7 bases and J lost 0; bases outside the gene matches: 8. Germline V gene data show CDR1 as SGHTA and CDR2 as FQGNSA. This CDR3 is built from 16 residues. Complete variable domain (other parts from reference TRBV7-2 and TRBJ2-3): GAGVSQSPSNKVTEKGKDVELRCDPISGHTALYWYRQSLGQGLEFLIYFQGNSAPDKSGLPSDRFSAERTGGSVSTLTIQRTQQEDSAVYLCASTLMGLASTDTQYFGPGTRLTVL.

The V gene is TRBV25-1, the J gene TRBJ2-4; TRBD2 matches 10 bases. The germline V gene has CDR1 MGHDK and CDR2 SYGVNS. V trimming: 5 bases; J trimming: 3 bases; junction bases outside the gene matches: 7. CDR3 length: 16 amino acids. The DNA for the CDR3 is TGTGCCAGCAGTAAAACTAGCGGGAACCGCAAAAACATTCAGTACTTC. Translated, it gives CASSKTSGNRKNIQYF.